The 17 T cell receptor beta chains given below trace back to one sample, sequenced in a study of blood T cell repertoires in COVID-19. Clones were sequenced by immunoSEQ multiplex PCR, and TCRdb holds only the in-frame ones, with some missing. The table lists 150,000 to 200,000 clones, 60% to 80% of them singletons, with 2.8% in the top ten. Specimen: peripheral blood. The receptors shown here come from an older man with acute or convalescent COVID-19.

This clone is a singleton in its sample. V and J are TRBV19 and TRBJ1-1, with D unclear. This CDR3 is 14 amino acids long. The V end was cut by 5 bases, the J end by 0 bases, with 10 bases between. Germline CDR1 is LNHDA and CDR2 is SQIVND (reference sequence). Written as DNA, the CDR3 is TGTGCCAGTAGTTCTCCTGCGATGAACACTGAAGCTTTCTTT. Its protein is CASSSPAMNTEAFF.

The chain employs TRBV27 and TRBJ2-3; 13 nucleotides match TRBD2. V shed 5 bases, J shed 5 bases, and the junction held 10 bases outside the gene matches. The CDR3 spans 17 residues. The germline gives CDR1 MNHEY, CDR2 SMNVEV (reference sequence). The CDR3: CASSRTSGSFTRDTQYF. The CDR3 bases are TGTGCCAGCAGTCGGACTAGCGGGAGTTTCACACGAGATACGCAGTATTTT.

This chain uses TRBV6-4 with TRBJ2-1; 8 nucleotides match TRBD2. Germline lookup yields CDR1 MRHNA and CDR2 SNTAGT. V was pared by 5 bases and J by 0 bases, with 3 bases of the junction left unmatched. This CDR3 is built from 15 residues. Written as DNA, the CDR3 is TGTGCCAGCAGTTCCGGGACTAGCTCCTACAATGAGCAGTTCTTC. This gives the protein CASSSGTSSYNEQFF.

The rearrangement uses TRBV9 and TRBJ1-4, with D tentatively TRBD1 (5 bases). Germline loops: CDR1 SGDLS, CDR2 YYNGEE. This CDR3 is built from 13 residues. Written as DNA, the CDR3 is TGTGCGTCGGGGCGGGAAGTGGATGAAAAACTGTTTTTT. Translating gives CASGREVDEKLFF.

The V call is TRBV6-5, the J call TRBJ2-1; TRBD1 aligns across 10 bases. This CDR3 contains 15 residues. Losses at the gene ends were 6 bases for V and 7 bases for J; bases not matched to a gene: 9. Germline V gives CDR1 MNHEY, CDR2 SVGAGI. In DNA form, the CDR3 reads TGTGCCAGCAGGAGATGGACAGGGGGTTTGAATGAGCAGTTCTTC. It yields the protein CASRRWTGGLNEQFF.

This clone appeared a single time. V usage is TRBV5-1 and J usage is TRBJ2-6, with 8 nucleotides matching TRBD1. Germline CDR1 reads SGHRS; CDR2 reads YFSETQ. V lost 4 bases and J lost 1; bases outside the gene matches: 7. The CDR3 length is 17 residues. CDR3 nucleotide sequence: TGCGCCAGCAGCATAGGACAGGGATCGTCTGGGGCCAACGTCCTGACTTTC. Translating gives CASSIGQGSSGANVLTF.

This clone is a singleton in its sample. This chain links TRBV7-9 with TRBJ2-7, with 9 positions matching TRBD2. Germline lookup yields CDR1 SEHNR and CDR2 FQNEAQ (reference sequence). V lost 5 bases, J lost 1 base, and 9 bases stayed unmatched. This CDR3 has 16 residues. The CDR3 protein is CASSPSASGKSYEQYF. CDR3 nucleotides: TGTGCCAGCAGCCCCTCGGCTAGCGGGAAGTCCTACGAGCAGTACTTC.

The V call is TRBV4-2, the J call TRBJ1-2; a possible D gene is TRBD1 (5 bases). Between the trimmed V and J ends, which lost 0 bases and 4 bases, there was a span of 12 bases. Germline lookup yields CDR1 LGHNA and CDR2 YNFKEQ. This CDR3 comprises 15 residues. The CDR3 spells CASSQELLGAYGYTF. As DNA, the CDR3 is TGTGCCAGCAGCCAAGAGTTACTTGGGGCCTATGGCTACACCTTC.

This chain connects TRBV11-2 to TRBJ2-1; possibly TRBD1 for D (6 bases). There are 17 residues in the CDR3. Deletions cut 5 bases from V and 1 base from J, with 18 bases between. Germline CDR1 SGHAT, CDR2 FQNNGV. As DNA, the CDR3 is TGTGCCAGCAGCCCCAGCGACAGGATACGTTCCTACAATGAGCAGTTCTTC. This gives the protein CASSPSDRIRSYNEQFF.

This clone is labeled as medium-sized (0.01 to 0.1%). This chain connects TRBV3-1 (or the pseudogene TRBV3-2) to TRBJ2-5; 9 positions match TRBD2. This CDR3 is 15 amino acids long. Germline V CDR1 and CDR2: LGHDT, YNNKEL (reference sequence). J was trimmed by 2 bases and V by 3 bases; bases with no gene match: 4. The CDR3 here is CASSHQTSGQETQYF. The CDR3 DNA reads TGTGCCAGCAGCCATCAGACTAGCGGTCAAGAGACCCAGTACTTC.

This clone occurred a few times. The chain carries TRBV7-8 and TRBJ1-2, with no clear D. V lost 5 bases and J lost 4, with 8 bases in between. CDR3 length: 12 residues. Germline V gene sequence: CDR1 SGHVS, CDR2 FQNEAQ. The CDR3 DNA is TGTGCCAGCAGCCCAGGTGGCTATGGCTACACCTTC. It translates to CASSPGGYGYTF.

The rearrangement uses TRBV7-2 and TRBJ1-2, with D unresolved. The CDR3 extends over 13 amino acids. V lost 5 bases to trimming and J lost 3 bases, with 10 bases between them. Germline CDR1 and CDR2: SGHTA and FQGNSA. The CDR3 loop reads CASSIHSDYGYTF. The CDR3 DNA reads TGTGCCAGCAGCATACATTCCGACTATGGCTACACCTTC.

This clone was seen only once. The chain has TRBV28 and TRBJ2-7; TRBD1 matches 7 bases. Germline V gives CDR1 MDHEN, CDR2 SYDVKM. With 3 bases clipped from V and 7 bases from J, the junction kept 12 bases outside the gene matches. CDR3 size: 15 residues. The CDR3 bases are TGTGCCAGCAGTTTTAGTGGGGCAGGGGGTAGGGAGCAGTACTTC. Its translation is CASSFSGAGGREQYF.

The rearrangement links TRBV6-5 to TRBJ2-7; D remains ambiguous. CDR3 size: 15 residues. Germline V lookup: CDR1 MNHEY, CDR2 SVGAGI. V was pared by 0 bases and J by 6 bases, with 15 bases between. The DNA for the CDR3 is TGTGCCAGCAGTTACTCGAGCTTCCCTCCCCTCGAGCAGTACTTC. The encoded protein is CASSYSSFPPLEQYF.

The chain uses TRBV5-1 and TRBJ2-5; D gene uncertain. This CDR3 is built from 13 residues. Germline-derived CDR1 and CDR2 are SGHRS and YFSETQ. Trimming took 4 bases from V and 5 from J, leaving 12 bases between them. CDR3 region: CASSPIPRETQYF. The CDR3 coding sequence is TGCGCCAGCAGCCCCATCCCCCGGGAGACCCAGTACTTC.

The chain carries TRBV2 and TRBJ2-7, with D unclear. This CDR3 is 11 amino acids long. Germline V gene sequence: CDR1 SNHLY, CDR2 FYNNEI. The germline V and J ends were trimmed by 4 bases and 6 bases, with 7 bases remaining between them. Here the CDR3 DNA reads TGTGCCAGCAGTGCTAGACGCGAGCAGTACTTC. This gives the protein CASSARREQYF.

The CDR3 DNA reads TGTGCCAGCGAAGGGGCATCGAGAAATAGGCCCCTCCACTTT. It is translated as CASEGASRNRPLHF. V gene TRBV6-6 combines with J gene TRBJ1-6; tentatively, D is TRBD1 (5 bases). V was trimmed by 8 bases and J by 13 bases, leaving 21 bases between them. The CDR3 length is 14 residues. Germline assignment: CDR1 MNHNY and CDR2 SVGAGI (reference sequence).